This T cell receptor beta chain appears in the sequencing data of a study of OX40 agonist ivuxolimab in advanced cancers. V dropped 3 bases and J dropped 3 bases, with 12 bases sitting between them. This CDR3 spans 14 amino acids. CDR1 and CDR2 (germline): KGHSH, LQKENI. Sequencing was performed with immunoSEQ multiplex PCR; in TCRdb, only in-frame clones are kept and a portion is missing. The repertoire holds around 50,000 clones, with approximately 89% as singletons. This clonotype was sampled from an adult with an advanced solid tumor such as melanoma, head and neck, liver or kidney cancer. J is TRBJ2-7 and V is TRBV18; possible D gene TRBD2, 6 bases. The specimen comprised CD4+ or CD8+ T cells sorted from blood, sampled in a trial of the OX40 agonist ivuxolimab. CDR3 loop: CASSPGGPNYEQYF. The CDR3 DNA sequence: TGTGCCAGCTCACCGGGGGGACCCAACTACGAGCAGTACTTC.